This TCR beta chain was captured by sequencing in a study of blood T cell repertoires in COVID-19. Here immunoSEQ multiplex PCR was the method, and the copy in TCRdb shows in-frame clones only, minus some. The sample includes about 99,000 clones, more than 85% of them seen just once. In its sample, this clone was seen once. V was cut by 8 bases and J by 2 bases, with 15 bases left in between. Germline loops: CDR1 LNHDA, CDR2 SQIVND (reference sequence). The CDR3 runs to 14 residues. Sequencing was done on a sample of peripheral blood. This TCR was sampled from a human donor in a cohort sampled during active COVID-19. The J gene is TRBJ1-2, the V gene TRBV19; D unclear. CDR3: CASRSIGLNYGYTF. The CDR3, as DNA: TGTGCCAGTCGGTCTATTGGACTCAACTATGGCTACACCTTC. Supplemented by reference TRBV19 and TRBJ1-2, the full variable domain reads DGGITQSPKYLFRKEGQNVTLSCEQNLNHDAMYWYRQDPGQGLRLIYYSQIVNDFQKGDIAEGYSVSREKKESFPLTVTSAQKNPTAFYLCASRSIGLNYGYTFGSGTRLTVV.